Reported below is one T cell receptor (beta chain). The antigen remains undetermined. This sample is part of a study of monozygotic twins with cystic fibrosis. For the study at large: Roughly 2.8 micrograms of fragmented DNA underwent roughly 15 PCR cycles for library preparation.

Repertoires were generated with immunoSEQ multiplex PCR, while TCRdb's copy carries only in-frame clones and drops some. The sample has about 14,000 clones, approximately 85% seen once; the top ten hold approximately 1.1%. Study-wide results and limits: Monozygotic CF twins shared more identical nucleotide clonotypes than unrelated patients. Clonality was generally low (median approximately 0.0095), higher in the most severe patients. Co-twins had the most similar V usage for 13 of 16 pairs, J for 8.

The CDR3 length is 17 residues. Germline V gene lookup returns CDR1 SGDLS and CDR2 YYNGEE. V dropped 3 bases and J dropped 8; count of bases not matched to a gene: 11. This TCR was sampled from a boy under 18 with cystic fibrosis. The chain carries TRBV9 and TRBJ1-4; TRBD1 agrees at 12 bases. The sample consisted of blood. The chain's CDR3 is CASSDGTGGGGREKLFF. CDR3 bases: TGTGCCAGCAGCGACGGGACAGGGGGCGGCGGTCGGGAAAAACTGTTTTTT.